The rows below give T cell receptor beta chains drawn from one sample of a study of T-cell reconstitution after alpha-beta-depleted transplantation in children. TCRdb analysed the PCR reads with MiXCR anew, one entry per CDR3 protein. The data show tens of thousands of distinct CDR3 sequences, 6% to 8.5% seen once. Sequencing was performed on PBMCs from the stem cell graft donor, taken from the stem cell graft. These receptors all stem from a human donor who donated a stem cell graft to a child with acute lymphoblastic leukemia. Each CDR3 is given with its conserved first and last residue. The D gene is left open where the match is weak. Some rows mark clone size as missing; the rest say once, few, many or name a class of expanded clone.

V gene,J gene,clone size,D gene,CDR3 DNA,CDR3 protein
TRBV10-2,TRBJ1-1,many,TRBD1,TGCGCCAGCAGTCCCGAGAACACAGGGGGCACTGAAGCTTTCTTT,CASSPENTGGTEAFF
TRBV11-2,TRBJ1-3,NA,NA,TGTGCCAGCAGCTTAGGGACCGCAGGTTCGTTT,CASSLGTAGSF
TRBV3-1,TRBJ2-3,many,TRBD2,TGTGCCAGCAGCCAAGGGGGGACTATCGATACGCAGTATTTT,CASSQGGTIDTQYF
TRBV29-1,TRBJ2-2,many,NA,TGCAGCGCGGCGGGATTCAACACCGGGGAGCTGTTTTTT,CSAAGFNTGELFF
TRBV27,TRBJ2-7,NA,TRBD1,TGTGCCAGCAGTTTCCGCCGGGGGACAGGGACCTACGAGCAGTACTTC,CASSFRRGTGTYEQYF
TRBV7-2,TRBJ2-2,NA,NA,TGTGCCAGCAGCTTATCTCGGACTACCGGGGAGCTGTTTTTT,CASSLSRTTGELFF
TRBV6-5,TRBJ1-2,many,NA,TGTTCCCAAACGGGGACGGGCTACACCTTC,CSQTGTGYTF
TRBV4-3,TRBJ1-4,many,TRBD1,TGCGCCAGCAGCCAATCGGGACAGGGAGATGAAAAACTGTTTTTT,CASSQSGQGDEKLFF
TRBV9,TRBJ2-6,few,NA,TGTGCCAGCAGCGTAGAACAGGGTGGCTCTGGGGCCAACGTCCTGACTTTC,CASSVEQGGSGANVLTF
TRBV29-1,TRBJ2-7,NA,TRBD2,TGCAGCGTTGTCCCCGGGACTAGCTCTTACGAGCAGTACTTC,CSVVPGTSSYEQYF
TRBV10-3,TRBJ2-3,many,TRBD2,TGTGCCATAGGCGGGGGGTCCACAGATACGCAGTATTTT,CAIGGGSTDTQYF
TRBV19,TRBJ2-2,many,NA,TGTGCCAGTAGTATTGGGAGAACCGGGGAGCTGTTTTTT,CASSIGRTGELFF
TRBV20-1,TRBJ2-6,many,NA,TGCAGTGCTACCCAATCTGGGGCCAACGTCCTGACTTTC,CSATQSGANVLTF
TRBV20-1,TRBJ1-2,many,TRBD1,TGCAGTGCTAGGGTCCAGGGGGGATATGGCTACACCTTC,CSARVQGGYGYTF
TRBV12-3/TRBV12-4,TRBJ2-5,many,TRBD2,TGTGCCAGCGGTGACTCCCGCGGGGGAGGTGAGACCCAGTACTTC,CASGDSRGGGETQYF
TRBV5-1,TRBJ2-1,NA,NA,TGCGCCAGCAGGGGCGAGCCGGCAAACAATGAGCAGTTCTTC,CASRGEPANNEQFF
TRBV28,TRBJ1-6,many,NA,TGTGCCAGCAGTGTGACTAAAAATTCACCCCTCCACTTT,CASSVTKNSPLHF
TRBV11-2,TRBJ2-3,many,TRBD1,TGTGCCAGCAGCCCGGAGACAGGGGGCCATAGCACAGATACGCAGTATTTT,CASSPETGGHSTDTQYF
TRBV7-2,TRBJ2-3,many,TRBD2,TGTGCCAGCAGCTTGCAACTAGCGGGGGGCTTGGCAGATACGCAGTATTTT,CASSLQLAGGLADTQYF
TRBV3-1,TRBJ2-2,many,NA,TGTGCCAGCAGCCAAACCGGGACAGGGGAGCTGTTTTTT,CASSQTGTGELFF
TRBV7-8,TRBJ1-4,many,NA,TGTGCCAGCAGCTTTGGCAGGGGTAATGAAAAACTGTTTTTT,CASSFGRGNEKLFF
TRBV20-1,TRBJ2-3,many,NA,TGCAGTGCCCAAATCGGGAGCACAGATACGCAGTATTTT,CSAQIGSTDTQYF
TRBV4-2,TRBJ1-6,many,TRBD1,TGTGCCAGCAGCCAAGTGGACAGGGGGCAGTTTTCACCCCTCCACTTT,CASSQVDRGQFSPLHF
TRBV4-1,TRBJ1-5,many,TRBD1,TGCGCCAGCAGCCCGGGACAGGGGGATAATCAGCCCCAGCATTTT,CASSPGQGDNQPQHF
TRBV12-5,TRBJ2-7,many,NA,TGTGCTAGTGGTGAGACCTACGAGCAGTACTTC,CASGETYEQYF
TRBV12-3/TRBV12-4,TRBJ2-7,many,TRBD1,TGTGCCAGCACCCTCCTACCGGGACAGGGAATCTACGAGCAGTACTTC,CASTLLPGQGIYEQYF
TRBV7-2,TRBJ1-1,many,NA,TGTGCCAGCAGCTCAAAAGGGACAACTGAAGCTTTCTTT,CASSSKGTTEAFF
TRBV29-1,TRBJ2-5,many,NA,TGCAGCGTTGAAGACGCAGGGAGGGAGACCCAGTACTTC,CSVEDAGRETQYF
TRBV4-2,TRBJ2-2,NA,NA,TGTGCCAGCAGTTCCACCCGGGGTTCGAACACCGGGGAGCTGTTTTTT,CASSSTRGSNTGELFF
TRBV27,TRBJ1-5,many,NA,TGTGCCAGCAGGACTGGGGGCCAGCCCCAGCATTTT,CASRTGGQPQHF
TRBV6-5,TRBJ1-5,many,TRBD1,TGTGCCAGCAGTCGACAGGGGCAGCCCCAGCATTTT,CASSRQGQPQHF
TRBV25-1,TRBJ2-3,few,NA,TGTGCCAGCAGCGGGGGTCAGGGTTACACAGATACGCAGTATTTT,CASSGGQGYTDTQYF
TRBV6-5,TRBJ2-7,many,NA,TGTGCCAGCAGGCCTACAGGGAGAGAAAGAGGCGAGCAGTACTTC,CASRPTGRERGEQYF
TRBV10-3,TRBJ1-5,many,NA,TGTGCCATCAGTGAGTCGATCCCAGGGAAATATCAGCCCCAGCATTTT,CAISESIPGKYQPQHF
TRBV24-1,TRBJ2-2,many,NA,TGTGCCACCTCCGGCCGCAGGGGAGCCCAACTTACCGGGGAGCTGTTTTTT,CATSGRRGAQLTGELFF
TRBV3-1,TRBJ2-1,many,TRBD1,TGTGCCAGCAGCCAGGACAGGGGCTCCTACAATGAGCAGTTCTTC,CASSQDRGSYNEQFF
TRBV19,TRBJ2-5,NA,NA,TGTGCCAGTGGCCGACGGGGGGCCGGGGAGACCCAGTACTTC,CASGRRGAGETQYF
TRBV7-8,TRBJ1-5,few,TRBD1,TGTGCCAGCAGTGGGACCGGGACAGGAATTTTTAGCAATCAGCCCCAGCATTTT,CASSGTGTGIFSNQPQHF
TRBV13,TRBJ1-1,NA,NA,TGTGCCAGCAGCTCCACACGCGCAGGGAACACTGAAGCTTTCTTT,CASSSTRAGNTEAFF
TRBV28,TRBJ2-5,NA,TRBD2,TGTGCCAGCAGTGATGGACTAGCGGGAAGGCGGGAGACCCAGTACTTC,CASSDGLAGRRETQYF
TRBV2,TRBJ2-5,few,NA,TGTGCCAGCAGACACTCCGGGGAAATTCCTTGCTACTTC,CASRHSGEIPCYF
TRBV12-3/TRBV12-4,TRBJ2-1,many,NA,TGTGCCAGCAGTTTTGGGGGAAATGAGCAGTTCTTC,CASSFGGNEQFF